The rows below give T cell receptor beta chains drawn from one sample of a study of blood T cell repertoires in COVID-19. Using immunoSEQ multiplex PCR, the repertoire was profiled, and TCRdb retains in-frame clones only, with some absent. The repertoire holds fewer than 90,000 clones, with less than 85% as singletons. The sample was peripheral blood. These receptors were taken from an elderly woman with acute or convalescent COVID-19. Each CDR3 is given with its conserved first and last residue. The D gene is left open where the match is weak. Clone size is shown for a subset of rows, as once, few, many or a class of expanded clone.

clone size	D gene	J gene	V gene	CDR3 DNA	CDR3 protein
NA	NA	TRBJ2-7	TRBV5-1	TGCGCCAGCAGCTTGGCCAAAGGCAGGGGTGACGAGCAGTACTTC	CASSLAKGRGDEQYF
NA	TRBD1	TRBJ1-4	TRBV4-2	TGTGCCAGCAGCCGAGACACCCACTGGACAGGGTCGAATGAAAAACTGTTTTTT	CASSRDTHWTGSNEKLFF
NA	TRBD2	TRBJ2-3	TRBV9	TGTGCCAGCAGTTCGGGACTAGCGGGAGTGGGTACGCAGTATTTT	CASSSGLAGVGTQYF
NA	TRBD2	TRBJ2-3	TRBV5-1	TGCGCCAGCAGCCTGCGGACTAGCGGCACAGATACGCAGTATTTT	CASSLRTSGTDTQYF
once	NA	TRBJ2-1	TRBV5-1	TGCGCCAGCAGCTTGGGATTGGTTCCAACGGGGGGCCTGAACAATGAGCAGTTCTTC	CASSLGLVPTGGLNNEQFF
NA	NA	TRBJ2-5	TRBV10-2	TGCGCCAGCAGTGAGACAAAGACCCAGTACTTC	CASSETKTQYF
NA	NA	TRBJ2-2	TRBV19	TGTGCCAGTAGTGGCGGACTTTTCGGGGAGCTGTTTTTT	CASSGGLFGELFF
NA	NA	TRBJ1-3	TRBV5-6	TGTGCCAGCAGCTTATACTCTGGAAACACCATATATTTT	CASSLYSGNTIYF
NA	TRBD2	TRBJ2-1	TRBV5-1	TGCGCCAGCAGCTTGGCCAGCGGCGGGGGGGCATATGAGCAGTTCTTC	CASSLASGGGAYEQFF
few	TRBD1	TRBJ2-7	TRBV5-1	TGCGCCAGCAGCCCGGGGACAGGGACCTACGAGCAGTACTTC	CASSPGTGTYEQYF
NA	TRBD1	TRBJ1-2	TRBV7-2	TGTGCCAGCAGCAACGGACAGGGTTATGGCTACACCTTC	CASSNGQGYGYTF
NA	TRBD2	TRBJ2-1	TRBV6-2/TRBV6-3	TGTGCCAGCAGTTACTTTAGCGCGGGGGTCGCCTACAATGAGCAGTTCTTC	CASSYFSAGVAYNEQFF
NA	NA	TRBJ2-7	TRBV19	TGTGCCAGTAGTATCCCCCTGGGGAGCTCCTACGAGCAGTACTTC	CASSIPLGSSYEQYF
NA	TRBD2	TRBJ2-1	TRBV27	TGTGCCAGCAGTGGCCGTCGGGCGGGGGCCTACAATGAGCAGTTCTTC	CASSGRRAGAYNEQFF
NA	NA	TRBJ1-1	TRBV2	TGTGCCAGCAGTGAAGGCAGGGTCAAAGGAGCTTTCTTT	CASSEGRVKGAFF
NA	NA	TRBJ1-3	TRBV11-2	TGTGCCAGCAGTCGTACCCGGTTCTCTGGAAACACCATATATTTT	CASSRTRFSGNTIYF
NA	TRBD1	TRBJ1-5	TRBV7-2	TGTGCCAGCAGCTCCCCGGGACAGGGGGGTAGCAATCAGCCCCAGCATTTT	CASSSPGQGGSNQPQHF
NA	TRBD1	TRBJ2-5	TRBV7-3	TGTGCCAGCAGCTCCGGACAGGGGGAGACCCAGTACTTC	CASSSGQGETQYF
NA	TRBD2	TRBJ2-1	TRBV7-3	TGTGCCAGCAGCTTAATAGCGGGGGGACCGTATAATGAGCAGTTCTTC	CASSLIAGGPYNEQFF
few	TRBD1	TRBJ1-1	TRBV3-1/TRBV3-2	TGTGCCAGCAGCCAAGATAGGGGGCTCGGAGCTTTCTTT	CASSQDRGLGAFF
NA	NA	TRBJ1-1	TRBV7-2	TGTGCCAGCAGCTTATGGACAGATGAAGCTTTCTTT	CASSLWTDEAFF
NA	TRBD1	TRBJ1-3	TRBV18	TGTGCCAGCCGGGACAGTCACTCTGGAAACACCATATATTTT	CASRDSHSGNTIYF